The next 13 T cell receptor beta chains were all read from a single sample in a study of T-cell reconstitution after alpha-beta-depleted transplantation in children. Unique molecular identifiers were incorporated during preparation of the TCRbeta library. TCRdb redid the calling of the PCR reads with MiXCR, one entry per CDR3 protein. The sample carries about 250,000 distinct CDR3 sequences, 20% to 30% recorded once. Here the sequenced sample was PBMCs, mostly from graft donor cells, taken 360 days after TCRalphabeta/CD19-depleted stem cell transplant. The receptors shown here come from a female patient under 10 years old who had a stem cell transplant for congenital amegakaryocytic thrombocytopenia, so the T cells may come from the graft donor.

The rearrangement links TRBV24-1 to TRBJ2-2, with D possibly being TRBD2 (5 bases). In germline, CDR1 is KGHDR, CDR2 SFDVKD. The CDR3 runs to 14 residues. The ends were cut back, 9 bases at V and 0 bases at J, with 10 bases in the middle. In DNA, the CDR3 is TGTGCCACCTCACTAGGTGCGAACACCGGGGAGCTGTTTTTT. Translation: CATSLGANTGELFF.

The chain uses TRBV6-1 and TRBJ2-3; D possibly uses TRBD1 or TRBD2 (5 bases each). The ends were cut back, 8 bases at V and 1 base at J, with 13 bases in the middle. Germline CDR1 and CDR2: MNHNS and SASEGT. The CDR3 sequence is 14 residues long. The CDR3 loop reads CASRGPRRTDTQYF. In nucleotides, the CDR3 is TGTGCCAGCCGGGGACCGCGGCGCACAGATACGCAGTATTTT.

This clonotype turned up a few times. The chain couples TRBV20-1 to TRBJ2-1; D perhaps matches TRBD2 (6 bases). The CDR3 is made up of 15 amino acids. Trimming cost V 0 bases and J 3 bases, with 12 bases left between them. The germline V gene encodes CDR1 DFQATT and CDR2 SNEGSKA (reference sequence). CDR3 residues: CSARDGAGLYNEQFF. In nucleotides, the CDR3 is TGCAGTGCTAGAGATGGGGCGGGACTCTACAATGAGCAGTTCTTC.

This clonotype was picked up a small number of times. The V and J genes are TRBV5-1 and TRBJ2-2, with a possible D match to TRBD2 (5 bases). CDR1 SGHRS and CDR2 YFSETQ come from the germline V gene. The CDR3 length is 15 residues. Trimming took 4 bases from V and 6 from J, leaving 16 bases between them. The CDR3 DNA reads TGCGCCAGCAGCCCCCGGCAGGACGGGGCCGGGGAGCTGTTTTTT. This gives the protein CASSPRQDGAGELFF.

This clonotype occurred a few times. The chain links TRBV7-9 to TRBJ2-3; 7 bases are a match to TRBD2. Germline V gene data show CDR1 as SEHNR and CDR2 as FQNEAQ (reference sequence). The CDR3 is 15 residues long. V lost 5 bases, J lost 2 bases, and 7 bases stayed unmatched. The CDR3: CASSASGGFTDTQYF. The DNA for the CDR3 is TGTGCCAGCAGCGCCTCCGGGGGGTTCACAGATACGCAGTATTTT.

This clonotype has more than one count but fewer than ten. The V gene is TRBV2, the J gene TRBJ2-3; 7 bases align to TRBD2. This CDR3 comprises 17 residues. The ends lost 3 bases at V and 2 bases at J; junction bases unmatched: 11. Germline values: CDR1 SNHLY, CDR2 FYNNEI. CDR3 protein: CASSDLVGGFNTDTQYF. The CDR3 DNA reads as TGTGCCAGCAGTGATCTAGTCGGGGGGTTTAACACAGATACGCAGTATTTT.

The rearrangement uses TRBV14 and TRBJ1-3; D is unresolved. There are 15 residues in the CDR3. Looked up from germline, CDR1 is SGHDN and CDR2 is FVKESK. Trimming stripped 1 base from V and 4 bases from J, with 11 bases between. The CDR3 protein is CASSQVVGRGNTIYF. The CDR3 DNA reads TGTGCCAGCAGCCAAGTGGTAGGACGGGGAAACACCATATATTTT.

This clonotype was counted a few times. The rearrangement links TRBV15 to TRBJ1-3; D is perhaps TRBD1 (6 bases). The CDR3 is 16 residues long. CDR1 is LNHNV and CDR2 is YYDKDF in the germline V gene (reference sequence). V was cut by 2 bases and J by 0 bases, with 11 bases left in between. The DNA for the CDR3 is TGTGCCACCAGCAGAACGCGGGACACCTCTGGAAACACCATATATTTT. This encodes CATSRTRDTSGNTIYF.

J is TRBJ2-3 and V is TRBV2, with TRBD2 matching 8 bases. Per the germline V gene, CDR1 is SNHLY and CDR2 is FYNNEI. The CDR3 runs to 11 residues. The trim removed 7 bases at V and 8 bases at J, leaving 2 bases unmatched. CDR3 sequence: CASISGSTQYF. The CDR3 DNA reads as TGTGCCAGCATCAGCGGGAGTACGCAGTATTTT.

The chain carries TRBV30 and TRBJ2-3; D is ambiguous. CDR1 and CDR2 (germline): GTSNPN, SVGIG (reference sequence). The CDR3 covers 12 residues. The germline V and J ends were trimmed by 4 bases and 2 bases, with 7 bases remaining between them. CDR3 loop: CAWNLLTDTQYF. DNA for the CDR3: TGTGCCTGGAACCTCCTCACAGATACGCAGTATTTT.

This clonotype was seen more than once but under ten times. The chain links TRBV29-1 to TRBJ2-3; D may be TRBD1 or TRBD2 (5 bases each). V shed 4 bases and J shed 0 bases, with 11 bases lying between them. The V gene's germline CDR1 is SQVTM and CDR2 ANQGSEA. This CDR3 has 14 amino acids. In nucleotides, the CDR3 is TGCAGCGTTGTGTGGGGGTCTAGCACAGATACGCAGTATTTT. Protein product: CSVVWGSSTDTQYF.

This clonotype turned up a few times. The CDR3 nucleotides are TGCAGCGTTGGCTTAGCGGGACTAATGAGCTCCTACAATGAGCAGTTCTTC. Protein: CSVGLAGLMSSYNEQFF. This chain connects TRBV29-1 to TRBJ2-1, with TRBD2 identical over 8 bases. CDR1 SQVTM and CDR2 ANQGSEA come from the germline V gene. Germline trimming cut 4 bases from V and 0 bases from J; bases unmatched to any gene: 11. CDR3 length equals 17 residues.

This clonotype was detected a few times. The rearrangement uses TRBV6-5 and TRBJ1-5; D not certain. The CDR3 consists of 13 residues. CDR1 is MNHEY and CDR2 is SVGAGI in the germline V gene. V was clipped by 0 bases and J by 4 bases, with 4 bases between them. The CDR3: CASSYSPNQPQHF. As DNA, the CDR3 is TGTGCCAGCAGTTACTCCCCAAATCAGCCCCAGCATTTT.